The 20 T cell receptor beta chains below were found in one sample sequenced in a study of T cell responses to AZD1222 COVID-19 vaccine. Produced via immunoSEQ multiplex PCR; TCRdb's table is partial and in-frame only. This sample has 150,000 to 200,000 clones, with about nine tenths found just once. The source was peripheral blood, collected on day 0 of MenACWY control vaccination. The source of these receptors is an adult in good health.

The rearrangement joins TRBV4-3 to TRBJ1-6, with D unresolved. The germline gives CDR1 LGHNA, CDR2 YSLEER. Trimming shortened V by 1 base and J by 8 bases, and 24 bases separated the two germline ends. The CDR3 is 19 residues long. CDR3 amino acids: CASSQVAPGLNGQDSPLHF. The CDR3 DNA follows: TGCGCCAGCAGCCAAGTCGCACCGGGCCTAAATGGTCAAGATTCACCCCTCCACTTT.

In its sample, this clone was seen a few times. The V call is TRBV7-8, the J call TRBJ1-1, with TRBD1 matching 10 bases. V gave up 1 base and J gave up 5 bases; unmatched junction bases: 4. This CDR3 contains 15 residues. Germline values: CDR1 SGHVS, CDR2 FQNEAQ. CDR3 bases: TGTGCCAGCAGCTTAGAGGGACAGGGGAGGACTGAAGCTTTCTTT. Residues: CASSLEGQGRTEAFF.

The V call is TRBV24-1, the J call TRBJ2-7; D perhaps matches TRBD2 (6 bases). This CDR3 contains 14 residues. V was trimmed by 4 bases and J by 0 bases, leaving 9 bases between them. The germline CDR1 and CDR2 sequences are KGHDR and SFDVKD. CDR3 protein: CATSEAGSSYEQYF. In DNA, the CDR3 is TGTGCCACCAGTGAGGCCGGGAGCTCCTACGAGCAGTACTTC.

The chain combines TRBV7-9 with TRBJ1-3; 10 bases map to TRBD1. The germline V gene encodes CDR1 SEHNR and CDR2 FQNEAQ (reference sequence). V was pared by 5 bases and J by 8 bases, with 6 bases of the junction left unmatched. The CDR3 spans 14 residues. Here the CDR3 DNA reads TGTGCCAGCAGCCCAGGGACAGGGGCCTACACCATATATTTT. Translating it yields CASSPGTGAYTIYF.

J is TRBJ2-2 and V is TRBV24-1, with 9 bases fitting TRBD1. J gave up 4 bases and V 5 bases, and 10 bases lay outside the gene matches. This CDR3 has 17 residues. Germline loops: CDR1 KGHDR, CDR2 SFDVKD. The CDR3 is CATSGKLGQGGTGELFF. As DNA, the CDR3 is TGTGCCACCAGTGGCAAACTGGGACAGGGAGGCACCGGGGAGCTGTTTTTT.

V and J are TRBV2 and TRBJ2-2; no firm D call. The CDR3 has 14 amino acids. Trimming cost V 7 bases and J 1 base, with 10 bases left between them. Germline V lookup: CDR1 SNHLY, CDR2 FYNNEI. The CDR3 DNA reads TGTGCCAGCAAGTTTCAGAAGAACACCGGGGAGCTGTTTTTT. Protein sequence: CASKFQKNTGELFF.

The chain uses TRBV27 and TRBJ1-2; 7 nucleotides agree with TRBD1. The V gene's germline CDR1 is MNHEY and CDR2 SMNVEV (reference sequence). With V trimmed by 4 bases and J by 7 bases, 6 bases remained unmatched. The CDR3 has 13 amino acids. This chain's CDR3 is CASSSTGRFGYTF. The CDR3 DNA reads TGTGCCAGCAGTTCGACAGGGAGGTTTGGCTACACCTTC.

The gene calls are TRBV18 and TRBJ1-1; D might be TRBD1 (5 bases). Germline assignment: CDR1 KGHSH and CDR2 LQKENI. The CDR3 spans 11 residues. The V end lost 5 bases, the J end lost 4 bases, and 5 bases lay between the germline ends. The CDR3 sequence: CASSGGTEAFF. For the CDR3, the DNA is TGTGCCAGCTCAGGGGGCACTGAAGCTTTCTTT. The entire variable domain, with the rest obtained from reference TRBV18 and TRBJ1-1, is as follows: NAGVMQNPRHLVRRRGQEARLRCSPMKGHSHVYWYRQLPEEGLKFMVYLQKENIIDESGMPKERFSAEFPKEGPSILRIQQVVRGDSAAYFCASSGGTEAFFGQGTRLTVV.

The CDR3 coding sequence is TGCGCCAGCAGCTTGGGGGCCCCCTCGAACACTGAAGCTTTCTTT. Translated, it gives CASSLGAPSNTEAFF. The chain couples TRBV5-1 to TRBJ1-1, with D uncertain. This CDR3 comprises 15 residues. V dropped 0 bases and J dropped 1 base, with 10 bases sitting between them. The germline V gene has CDR1 SGHRS and CDR2 YFSETQ.

The rearrangement uses TRBV7-8 and TRBJ2-1, with no clear D. Germline V gene lookup returns CDR1 SGHVS and CDR2 FQNEAQ. The length of the CDR3 is 12 residues. Between the trimmed V and J ends, which lost 3 bases and 9 bases, there was a span of 9 bases. In DNA, the CDR3 is TGTGCCAGCAGCTTCAGTAGTGGTGAGCAGTTCTTC. As protein: CASSFSSGEQFF.

This chain connects TRBV29-1 to TRBJ1-2, with 8 bases lining up with TRBD1. The CDR3 has 13 amino acids. CDR1 is SQVTM and CDR2 is ANQGSEA in the germline V gene. The junction had 5 bases not matched to a gene; V was cut back by 5 bases and J by 3 bases. This CDR3 reads CSVLGQGDYGYTF. CDR3 DNA sequence: TGCAGCGTTCTCGGACAGGGAGACTATGGCTACACCTTC.

The J gene is TRBJ1-3, the V gene TRBV6-2 or TRBV6-3, with 7 bases lining up with TRBD1. The CDR3 extends over 17 amino acids. After removal of 4 bases from V and 0 bases from J, the junction contained 9 bases not matched to a gene. CDR1 MNHEY and CDR2 SVGEGT come from the germline V gene. CDR3 sequence: CASSSPTGRDSGNTIYF. The DNA of the CDR3 is TGTGCCAGCAGTTCCCCGACAGGGAGAGACTCTGGAAACACCATATATTTT.

This CDR3 is CASSYFRGENTEAFF. The CDR3 DNA is TGTGCCAGCTCATACTTCCGGGGGGAAAACACTGAAGCTTTCTTT. The rearrangement links TRBV6-5 to TRBJ1-1; D might be TRBD1 (5 bases). The V end lost 8 bases, the J end lost 2 bases, and 18 bases lay between the germline ends. Germline V lookup: CDR1 MNHEY, CDR2 SVGAGI. The CDR3 loop spans 15 amino acids.

This rearrangement joins TRBV7-2 to TRBJ1-6; D is unclear. V gave up 4 bases and J gave up 6 bases, with 7 bases separating them. CDR1 is SGHTA, CDR2 FQGNSA, per germline. The CDR3 loop spans 13 amino acids. CDR3 loop: CASSSGFNSPLHF. CDR3 DNA: TGTGCCAGCAGCTCTGGCTTTAATTCACCCCTCCACTTT.

The chain is built from TRBV19 and TRBJ1-6; D possibly corresponds to TRBD1 (6 bases). V dropped 5 bases and J dropped 8 bases, with 19 bases sitting between them. The CDR3 length is 16 residues. The germline gives CDR1 LNHDA, CDR2 SQIVND (reference sequence). CDR3 coding DNA: TGTGCCAGTAGTGCAGGGGTTGGCAGGGGAGATTCACCCCTCCACTTT. This gives the protein CASSAGVGRGDSPLHF.

This chain joins TRBV28 and TRBJ2-2, with 7 bases matching TRBD1. In germline, CDR1 is MDHEN, CDR2 SYDVKM. This CDR3 is built from 15 residues. Losses at the gene ends were 1 base for V and 4 bases for J; bases not matched to a gene: 3. CDR3 nucleotides: TGTGCCAGCAGTTTATCGGGACAGTTCACCGGGGAGCTGTTTTTT. Translation: CASSLSGQFTGELFF.

The CDR3 coding sequence is TGTGCCAGCAGCACGGGCCCGGTCGACGAGCAGTACTTC. This gives the protein CASSTGPVDEQYF. The V and J genes are TRBV7-3 and TRBJ2-7, with D unclear. The CDR3 is made up of 13 amino acids. Germline V gene sequence: CDR1 SGHTA, CDR2 FQGTGA. V dropped 5 bases and J dropped 5 bases, with 13 bases sitting between them.

The gene calls are TRBV29-1 and TRBJ2-2; no reliable D call. The length of the CDR3 is 13 residues. Germline CDR1 and CDR2: SQVTM and ANQGSEA. The V end lost 6 bases, the J end lost 7 bases, and 15 bases lay between the germline ends. The CDR3 protein is CSVSEVENGELFF. DNA of the CDR3: TGCAGCGTCTCAGAGGTTGAAAACGGGGAGCTGTTTTTT.

The V and J genes are TRBV7-9 and TRBJ1-4; 10 bases map to TRBD1. The V segment lost 3 bases and the J segment 3 bases; nucleotides outside the gene matches: 7. The CDR3 has 17 amino acids. Germline V CDR1 and CDR2: SEHNR, FQNEAQ (reference sequence). CDR3 sequence: CASSFGQGVSSNEKLFF. The CDR3 DNA is TGTGCCAGCAGCTTTGGACAGGGGGTTTCTTCTAATGAAAAACTGTTTTTT. Filled out from reference TRBV7-9 and TRBJ1-4, the complete variable domain reads DTGVSQNPRHKITKRGQNVTFRCDPISEHNRLYWYRQTLGQGPEFLTYFQNEAQLEKSRLLSDRFSAERPKGSFSTLEIQRTEQGDSAMYLCASSFGQGVSSNEKLFFGSGTQLSVL.

This chain joins TRBV7-9 and TRBJ1-1; D ambiguous. CDR3 length: 14 residues. Germline V lookup: CDR1 SEHNR, CDR2 FQNEAQ (reference sequence). V lost 5 bases and J 2 bases, leaving 12 bases between the germline ends. The CDR3: CASSLFEDNTEAFF. The CDR3 DNA reads as TGTGCCAGCAGCCTATTCGAGGATAACACTGAAGCTTTCTTT.